A selection of T cell receptor beta chains follows, all from one sample in a study of graft-versus-host responses after intestinal transplantation. The antigens these receptors bind are not known. The data were produced by immunoSEQ multiplex PCR, yet TCRdb's version contains in-frame clones alone and is incomplete. Here the sample spans about 84,000 clones, 91% being singletons. The source was unstimulated CD4+ T cells sorted from spleen or lymph node cells, collected before transplant. These receptors were collected from a human donor who was the organ donor for an intestinal transplant. The CDR3 runs from the conserved cysteine through the conserved F or W. The D gene is left open where the match is weak. Clone size is stated in some rows and not others, as once, few, many or a class when expanded.

V gene	J gene	clone size	D gene	CDR3 DNA	CDR3 protein
TRBV2	TRBJ1-4	NA	NA	TGTGCCAGCAATCTGGGGCGGACGGAAGAAAAACTGTTTTTT	CASNLGRTEEKLFF
TRBV6-1	TRBJ2-3	NA	NA	TGTGCCAGCAGTGAAGGGGGCAGCACAGATACGCAGTATTTT	CASSEGGSTDTQYF
TRBV15	TRBJ2-7	NA	TRBD2	TGTGCCACCAGCAGAGATGCGGGAGGGACGACCTACGAGCAGTACTTC	CATSRDAGGTTYEQYF
TRBV9	TRBJ2-3	NA	NA	TGTGCCAGCAGCGCGGGAGATACGCAGTATTTT	CASSAGDTQYF
TRBV2	TRBJ1-2	NA	TRBD1	TGTGCCAGCAGGGACAGGGAAGCAGGCTACACCTTC	CASRDREAGYTF
TRBV5-1	TRBJ1-1	few	NA	TGCGCCAGCAGCAGTGCGCTCGGGAACACTGAAGCTTTCTTT	CASSSALGNTEAFF
TRBV7-3	TRBJ2-3	once	TRBD2	TGTGCCAGCAGCCAAAGACTAGCGGGAGTCAGCACAGATACGCAGTATTTT	CASSQRLAGVSTDTQYF
TRBV6-1	TRBJ2-7	NA	TRBD1	TGTGCCAGCAGTACGGGACAGGGTACCTACGAGCAGTACTTC	CASSTGQGTYEQYF
TRBV10-3	TRBJ1-5	once	TRBD1	TGTGCCATCAGTGAGGGACAGGGCAATCAGCCCCAGCATTTT	CAISEGQGNQPQHF
TRBV5-5	TRBJ2-3	NA	TRBD2	TGTGCCAGCAGAGTTTCACCGGGACTAGCGGGGGGAGATACGCAGTATTTT	CASRVSPGLAGGDTQYF
TRBV7-3	TRBJ2-3	NA	NA	TGTGCCAGCAGCTTAATGGGGCCCCCGGTAGATACGCAGTATTTT	CASSLMGPPVDTQYF
TRBV10-3	TRBJ2-7	NA	TRBD1	TGTGCCGCCAGGACAGGGGGCTACGAGCAGTACTTC	CAARTGGYEQYF
TRBV25-1	TRBJ1-5	NA	TRBD1	TGTGCCAGCAGCCCTGGACAGGGACACAATCAGCCCCAGCATTTT	CASSPGQGHNQPQHF
TRBV10-2	TRBJ2-7	NA	NA	TGCGCCAGCAGTGACAGCTCCTACGAGCAGTACTTC	CASSDSSYEQYF
TRBV5-6	TRBJ2-7	NA	TRBD1	TGTGCCAGCAGCTTCACAGGGGGGAACTCCTACGAGCAGTACTTC	CASSFTGGNSYEQYF
TRBV6-5	TRBJ1-1	NA	NA	TGTGCCAGCAGTTACGACTTGAACACTGAAGCTTTCTTT	CASSYDLNTEAFF
TRBV2	TRBJ2-1	NA	TRBD2	TGTGCCAGCAGTGCCGGACTAGCGGTACTCAATGAGCAGTTCTTC	CASSAGLAVLNEQFF
TRBV10-1	TRBJ2-1	NA	NA	TGCGCCAGCAGTGGCAGCGGCTCCTACAATGAGCAGTTCTTC	CASSGSGSYNEQFF
TRBV29-1	TRBJ2-1	NA	TRBD2	TGCAGCGGTACTAGCGGCCCTTACAATGAGCAGTTCTTC	CSGTSGPYNEQFF
TRBV6-5	TRBJ1-6	few	NA	TGTGCCAGCGTTTCCCTGGGGGCGACTGGTTCACCCCTCCACTTT	CASVSLGATGSPLHF
TRBV7-9	TRBJ2-5	NA	NA	TGTGCCAGCAGCCCTGTGGGGGGTAGGGTGGAGACCCAGTACTTC	CASSPVGGRVETQYF
TRBV4-2	TRBJ2-7	NA	TRBD2	TGTGCCAGCAGACCGAACCGACTAGCGGGGGATCACGAGCAGTACTTC	CASRPNRLAGDHEQYF
TRBV10-3	TRBJ2-5	NA	TRBD2	TGTGCCATCAGGCAGCGGGGGGACCAAGAGACCCAGTACTTC	CAIRQRGDQETQYF
TRBV5-1	TRBJ1-2	NA	TRBD1	TGCGCCAGCAGCTTGGCTAGTGACAGGGCGTATGGCTACACCTTC	CASSLASDRAYGYTF
TRBV6-6	TRBJ2-7	NA	TRBD2	TGTGCCAGCGGCTACGTGGGGGGACTAGTACCCTACGAGCAGTACTTC	CASGYVGGLVPYEQYF
TRBV5-1	TRBJ2-1	NA	TRBD2	TGCGCCAGCAGCCATAGACTAGCGGTAAACAATGAGCAGTTCTTC	CASSHRLAVNNEQFF
TRBV19	TRBJ2-1	NA	NA	TGTGCCAGTAGTATCACCGGGGGTGGGGTTAATGAGCAGTTCTTC	CASSITGGGVNEQFF
TRBV10-3	TRBJ1-1	once	NA	TGTGCCATCAGGGAACTTACGCAGGGGTTCACTGAAGCTTTCTTT	CAIRELTQGFTEAFF
TRBV7-9	TRBJ2-7	NA	TRBD2	TGTGCCAGCAGCTCCAGCGGGATGGGGGACGGGCAGTACTTC	CASSSSGMGDGQYF
TRBV7-9	TRBJ1-1	NA	TRBD1	TGTGCCAGCAGCTTCCACAGGGGGCATAACACTGAAGCTTTCTTT	CASSFHRGHNTEAFF
TRBV28	TRBJ1-2	NA	TRBD1	TGTGCCAGCAGTTTAGGACAGGGACACTATGGCTACACCTTC	CASSLGQGHYGYTF
TRBV6-4	TRBJ2-7	once	NA	TGTGCCAGCAGTGATGGGACACCGCGTGTTGGGGGGTACTTC	CASSDGTPRVGGYF
TRBV2	TRBJ2-1	NA	TRBD2	TGTGCCAGCAATTATTATAGCGGGAGGGCCCACAATGAGCAGTTCTTC	CASNYYSGRAHNEQFF
TRBV29-1	TRBJ1-3	few	TRBD1	TGCAGCGTTGCGGAGGGGGCGAAAGGAAACACCATATATTTT	CSVAEGAKGNTIYF
TRBV18	TRBJ2-3	once	TRBD2	TGTGCCAGCTCACCACTACTAGCGGGGGATACGCAGTATTTT	CASSPLLAGDTQYF
TRBV5-1	TRBJ1-1	NA	NA	TGCGCCAGCAGCTCCGGGACAACCGCAACTGAAGCTTTCTTT	CASSSGTTATEAFF
TRBV28	TRBJ2-3	NA	NA	TGTGCCAGCGATAGGGCGGGAACTAGCACAGATACGCAGTATTTT	CASDRAGTSTDTQYF
TRBV10-3	TRBJ1-1	few	NA	TGTGCCATCAGTGACCTCTTCACTGAAGCTTTCTTT	CAISDLFTEAFF
TRBV11-3	TRBJ2-7	NA	NA	TGTGCCAGCAGCTCGGAGAGGAGGGTACTTACCTACGAGCAGTACTTC	CASSSERRVLTYEQYF
TRBV28	TRBJ1-2	NA	TRBD1	TGTGCCAGCAGCCAGGGGGCTATTAACTATGGCTACACCTTC	CASSQGAINYGYTF
TRBV30	TRBJ2-2	NA	NA	TGTGCCTGGAGTCTGAGAGTCCTGATCGGGGAGCTGTTTTTT	CAWSLRVLIGELFF
TRBV11-2	TRBJ2-3	NA	TRBD2	TGTGCCAGCAGCCTACTAGGACTAGCGGGCACAGATACGCAGTATTTT	CASSLLGLAGTDTQYF
TRBV4-2	TRBJ2-7	NA	TRBD2	TGTGCCAGCAGCCAAGAACTAGCGGCCTACGAGCAGTACTTC	CASSQELAAYEQYF
TRBV18	TRBJ1-1	NA	NA	TGTGCCAGCTCACTAAGAACAGGATCCACTGAAGCTTTCTTT	CASSLRTGSTEAFF
TRBV7-3	TRBJ1-2	NA	TRBD1	TGTGCCAGCAGCCCGGGGGCCGAGGGACAGGGGGATGGCTACACCTTC	CASSPGAEGQGDGYTF
TRBV7-3	TRBJ2-5	few	TRBD2	TGTGCCAGCAGCCCCGGACTAGCGGGGGCCGGGGGAGAGACCCAGTACTTC	CASSPGLAGAGGETQYF
TRBV6-5	TRBJ2-3	NA	NA	TGTGCCAGCAGTTACGGGACATCTAGCACAGATACGCAGTATTTT	CASSYGTSSTDTQYF
TRBV28	TRBJ2-3	NA	NA	TGTGCCAGCAGTCCCCCCTGGGGGGATCGGGATACGCAGTATTTT	CASSPPWGDRDTQYF
TRBV15	TRBJ2-7	NA	NA	TGTGCCACCAGCCTGGACAGTCAGCTAAGGGCCGAGCAGTACTTC	CATSLDSQLRAEQYF
TRBV28	TRBJ1-2	NA	TRBD1	TGTGCCAGCACCCCCCGTACAGGGGGCGCGGGGGTTAACTATGGCTACACCTTC	CASTPRTGGAGVNYGYTF
TRBV14	TRBJ2-1	NA	TRBD1	TGTGCCAGCAGCCAAGATCGGGGACAGGGGGCCCATGAGCAGTTCTTC	CASSQDRGQGAHEQFF
TRBV10-2	TRBJ2-2	once	TRBD2	TGCGCCAGCAGTAAAAGCGGGGGGGGGAACACCGGGGAGCTGTTTTTT	CASSKSGGGNTGELFF
TRBV18	TRBJ2-5	once	NA	TGTGCCAGCTCACCATCAAGCTCGGGGTTGTCCAAGGAGACCCAGTACTTC	CASSPSSSGLSKETQYF
TRBV30	TRBJ1-2	NA	NA	TGTGCCTGGAGTGTACGCAAGCAAACTAACTATGGCTACACCTTC	CAWSVRKQTNYGYTF
TRBV2	TRBJ2-7	NA	TRBD2	TGTGCCAGCAGTGATCCAGCGGGAATCCCCTACGAGCAGTACTTC	CASSDPAGIPYEQYF